These 31 T cell receptor beta chains were sequenced from one sample in a study of shared clonotypes between healthy human individuals (dated by TCRdb to about 2020). The library was made by the immunoSEQ multiplex PCR assay. TCRdb took over this immuneACCESS table, retaining in-frame rearrangements with V and J assigned. Such tables are incomplete; in checked studies, under half of the missing clones stem from an unresolved V gene, and the remainder is unexplained. Here the sample has about 2.4 million clones; about 92% occur a single time. Roughly 0.14% of the sample is in the top ten clones. Sequences were obtained from naive CD4+ T cells sorted from blood. Explained via the paper, the cell subset or site label denotes: CD45RA+ positively selected. Source of these receptors: a man between 18 and 29 years old in good health.

The V and J genes are TRBV7-2 and TRBJ2-3, with D maybe TRBD2 (6 bases). This CDR3 has 13 amino acids. CDR1 SGHTA and CDR2 FQGNSA come from the germline V gene. V dropped 1 base and J dropped 8 bases, with 10 bases sitting between them. The DNA of the CDR3 is TGTGCCAGCAGCTTAGGGACCGGGGGTACGCAGTATTTT. This gives the protein CASSLGTGGTQYF.

The rearrangement links TRBV6-5 to TRBJ2-5; perhaps D is TRBD1 or TRBD2 (5 bases each). Germline CDR1 is MNHEY and CDR2 is SVGAGI. This CDR3 spans 13 amino acids. Trimming shortened V by 7 bases and J by 13 bases, and 22 bases separated the two germline ends. CDR3 sequence (DNA): TGTGCCAGCAAACTCTCACAGGAGGCGCCGCTGTACTTC. Translating it yields CASKLSQEAPLYF.

This clone was detected a few times. This CDR3 is also generated by other DNA sequences in the sample. This rearrangement joins TRBV9 to TRBJ1-1; TRBD1 agrees at 8 bases. Germline values: CDR1 SGDLS, CDR2 YYNGEE. The V and J ends lost 0 bases and 5 bases, in that order; junction bases with no gene match: 6. The CDR3 contains 15 residues. Here the CDR3 DNA reads TGTGCCAGCAGCGTAGCTGGACAGGGAGGGACTGAAGCTTTCTTT. Protein: CASSVAGQGGTEAFF.

The rearrangement joins TRBV5-8 to TRBJ2-7; D is unresolved. The germline V gene has CDR1 SGHTS and CDR2 YDEGEE. The CDR3 is made up of 13 amino acids. Trimming shortened V by 4 bases and J by 6 bases, and 14 bases separated the two germline ends. The CDR3 nucleotides read TGTGCCAGCAGCCCCGAATTGGGGTCCGAGCAGTACTTC. Protein product: CASSPELGSEQYF. The full variable domain, rest sourced from reference TRBV5-8 and TRBJ2-7, is EAGVTQSPTHLIKTRGQQATLRCSPISGHTSVYWYQQALGLGLQFLLWYDEGEERNRGNFPPRFSGRQFPNYSSELNVNALELEDSALYLCASSPELGSEQYFGPGTRLTVT.

The J gene is TRBJ2-2, the V gene TRBV4-3; D might be TRBD1 (6 bases). V lost 0 bases, J lost 3 bases, and 11 bases lay in between. The CDR3 consists of 16 residues. CDR1 is LGHNA, CDR2 YSLEER, per germline. This CDR3 is CASSQDGTPYTGELFF. DNA for the CDR3: TGCGCCAGCAGCCAAGATGGGACACCATACACCGGGGAGCTGTTTTTT.

This rearrangement joins TRBV4-1 to TRBJ1-2; weak D call: TRBD1 (6 bases). Trimming took 1 base from V and 5 from J, leaving 14 bases between them. The germline CDR1 and CDR2 sequences are MGHRA and YSYEKL. The CDR3 totals 15 residues. Here the CDR3 reads CASSQGRTGPYGYTF. CDR3 nucleotide sequence: TGCGCCAGCAGCCAAGGTAGAACAGGGCCGTATGGCTACACCTTC.

This clone was seen only once. The J gene is TRBJ2-7, the V gene TRBV2; D not certain. This CDR3 is 13 amino acids long. Germline V gives CDR1 SNHLY, CDR2 FYNNEI. V was clipped by 4 bases and J by 0 bases, with 7 bases between them. The chain's CDR3 is CASSADNSYEQYF. In nucleotides, the CDR3 is TGTGCCAGCAGTGCCGACAACTCCTACGAGCAGTACTTC. The whole variable domain, filled in from reference TRBV2 and TRBJ2-7, reads EPEVTQTPSHQVTQMGQEVILRCVPISNHLYFYWYRQILGQKVEFLVSFYNNEISEKSEIFDDQFSVERPDGSNFTLKIRSTKLEDSAMYFCASSADNSYEQYFGPGTRLTVT.

This sequence joins TRBV5-1 and TRBJ2-1; 9 nucleotides line up with TRBD1. CDR1 and CDR2 from the germline V gene are SGHRS and YFSETQ. CDR3 length: 16 residues. V lost 0 bases, J lost 6 bases, and 7 bases stayed unmatched. CDR3 coding DNA: TGCGCCAGCAGCTTGGGGGCCGGGACAGGGTCCAATGAGCAGTTCTTC. It yields the protein CASSLGAGTGSNEQFF.

The chain recombines TRBV5-1 with TRBJ2-2, with D perhaps matching TRBD2 (7 bases). The germline V and J ends were trimmed by 6 bases and 5 bases, with 14 bases remaining between them. The CDR3 is 14 amino acids. Per germline, CDR1 SGHRS and CDR2 YFSETQ. This chain's CDR3 is CASMGGGGTGELFF. CDR3 in DNA: TGCGCCAGCATGGGCGGGGGCGGAACCGGGGAGCTGTTTTTT.

The chain couples TRBV19 to TRBJ2-7; no firm D call. CDR3 size: 19 residues. V gave up 7 bases and J gave up 2 bases, with 30 bases separating them. Looked up from germline, CDR1 is LNHDA and CDR2 is SQIVND (reference sequence). CDR3 DNA sequence: TGTGCCAGTAAGTTGGCGCCCACACCGGGTAGTTTCGGAACCTACGAGCAGTACTTC. Amino acids: CASKLAPTPGSFGTYEQYF.

The chain combines TRBV28 with TRBJ1-2; weak D call: TRBD1 (6 bases). The CDR3 runs 16 residues. The germline CDR1 and CDR2 sequences are MDHEN and SYDVKM. V was trimmed by 4 bases and J by 7 bases, leaving 22 bases between them. CDR3 DNA sequence: TGTGCCAGCAGTTCCCCCGGGGTACAGGGCTCGTCTGGCTACACCTTC. Protein sequence: CASSSPGVQGSSGYTF.

The chain combines TRBV2 with TRBJ1-4, with unresolved D. This CDR3 contains 15 residues. Germline V lookup: CDR1 SNHLY, CDR2 FYNNEI. V lost 2 bases and J lost 8, with 15 bases in between. The CDR3 region has the DNA TGTGCCAGCAGTGAATCTCTGGCATACCTCGAAAAACTGTTTTTT. Protein sequence: CASSESLAYLEKLFF.

The rearrangement uses TRBV7-6 and TRBJ2-1; 11 positions match TRBD2. Unmatched junction bases numbered 6, after V lost 5 bases and J lost 6 bases. The CDR3 loop spans 15 amino acids. Germline values: CDR1 SGHVS, CDR2 FNYEAQ. CDR3 nucleotides: TGTGCCAGCAGCCAGAATAGCGGGAGGGCCAATGAGCAGTTCTTC. Translation: CASSQNSGRANEQFF.

Details on this clone: Other DNA sequences in the sample encode the same CDR3. The chain links TRBV9 to TRBJ1-2, with TRBD1 as a possible D gene (5 bases). Trimming took 0 bases from V and 1 from J, leaving 10 bases between them. The CDR3 length is 15 residues. The germline CDR1 and CDR2 sequences are SGDLS and YYNGEE. In nucleotides, the CDR3 is TGTGCCAGCAGCGTAGGTGGGGGGAGTAACTATGGCTACACCTTC. Encoded protein: CASSVGGGSNYGYTF.

This clone was counted a few times. The chain combines TRBV30 with TRBJ1-5; TRBD1 is a possible D gene (5 bases). Trimming cost V 0 bases and J 3 bases, with 9 bases left between them. This CDR3 region has 14 residues. Germline assignment: CDR1 GTSNPN and CDR2 SVGIG (reference sequence). CDR3 sequence reads: CAWSVWGNNQPQHF. The DNA for the CDR3 is TGTGCCTGGAGTGTATGGGGGAACAATCAGCCCCAGCATTTT.

This chain connects TRBV6-1 to TRBJ1-1, with D unclear. V lost 3 bases and J 4 bases, leaving 9 bases between the germline ends. Germline assignment: CDR1 MNHNS and CDR2 SASEGT. The CDR3 runs 13 residues. CDR3 nucleotide sequence: TGTGCCAGCAGTGAGGCCAGCCTCACTGAAGCTTTCTTT. Encoded protein: CASSEASLTEAFF.

The chain is built from TRBV7-2 and TRBJ2-7; D is unresolved. The length of the CDR3 is 13 residues. V gave up 2 bases and J gave up 2 bases, with 7 bases separating them. Germline loops: CDR1 SGHTA, CDR2 FQGNSA. The CDR3 DNA sequence: TGTGCCAGCAGCTTATGGGAAACCTACGAGCAGTACTTC. Its translation: CASSLWETYEQYF.

The gene calls are TRBV30 and TRBJ1-5; tentative D call: TRBD1 (6 bases). Trimming took off 1 base at V and 4 bases at J, with 14 bases between the two ends. This CDR3 has 15 residues. In germline, CDR1 is GTSNPN, CDR2 SVGIG (reference sequence). The CDR3 nucleotides are TGTGCCTGGAGTGGTAAACAGGGAGGGAATCAGCCCCAGCATTTT. The encoded protein is CAWSGKQGGNQPQHF.

The J gene is TRBJ1-5, the V gene TRBV23-1, with D unclear. TRBV23-1 belongs to the ORF category, with a function that is uncertain. The V end lost 4 bases, the J end lost 0 bases, and 10 bases lay between the germline ends. The CDR3 has 15 residues. CDR3 DNA: TGCGCCAGCAGTCGGCTGGCTATTAGCAATCAGCCCCAGCATTTT. Translating gives CASSRLAISNQPQHF.

V gene TRBV10-3 combines with J gene TRBJ2-7, with D unclear. V was shortened by 4 bases and J by 0 bases, with 10 bases between the two germline ends. CDR1 ENHRY and CDR2 SYGVKD come from the germline V gene. The CDR3 covers 14 residues. The CDR3 coding sequence is TGTGCCATCAGTGTAGGACGGGCCTCCTACGAGCAGTACTTC. It is translated as CAISVGRASYEQYF.

CDR3 sequence: CASSPRAGTGDTGELFF. For the CDR3, the DNA is TGTGCCAGCTCACCACGAGCTGGGACAGGGGACACCGGGGAGCTGTTTTTT. The V call is TRBV18, the J call TRBJ2-2; 10 bases align to TRBD1. This CDR3 contains 17 residues. V was pared by 1 base and J by 3 bases, with 5 bases of the junction left unmatched. Germline-derived CDR1 and CDR2 are KGHSH and LQKENI.

This sequence joins TRBV29-1 and TRBJ1-5; D gene uncertain. CDR3 length: 13 residues. Germline CDR1 SQVTM, CDR2 ANQGSEA. V dropped 7 bases and J dropped 5 bases, with 15 bases sitting between them. Here the CDR3 reads CSAAATPDQPQHF. Written as DNA, the CDR3 is TGCAGCGCTGCTGCGACGCCAGATCAGCCCCAGCATTTT.

The chain links TRBV28 to TRBJ1-5, with D possibly TRBD1 on 5 matching bases. In germline, CDR1 is MDHEN, CDR2 SYDVKM. Trimming removed 4 bases from V and 5 bases from J, with 27 bases in between. The CDR3 totals 19 residues. CDR3 nucleotides: TGTGCCAGCAGTTCATCCTCCCCCCTGACAGTCGGGGATGATCAGCCCCAGCATTTT. Translation: CASSSSSPLTVGDDQPQHF.

Turning to this clone: The same CDR3 can be traced to other DNA sequences in this sample. The rearrangement joins TRBV29-1 to TRBJ1-1, with a possible D match to TRBD1 (5 bases). The CDR3 sequence is 11 residues long. Germline CDR1 SQVTM, CDR2 ANQGSEA. V was cut by 5 bases and J by 4 bases, with 8 bases left in between. This CDR3 is CSVHRGTEAFF. As DNA, the CDR3 is TGCAGCGTTCATAGGGGCACTGAAGCTTTCTTT.

This clone was observed once. J is TRBJ2-7 and V is TRBV27; 8 bases align to TRBD1. Germline CDR1 and CDR2: MNHEY and SMNVEV (reference sequence). The CDR3 has 14 residues. V trimming: 4 bases; J trimming: 2 bases; junction bases outside the gene matches: 4. CDR3 in amino acids: CASSSLGQAYEQYF. Written as DNA, the CDR3 is TGTGCCAGCAGTTCTCTGGGACAGGCCTACGAGCAGTACTTC.

The J gene is TRBJ1-2, the V gene TRBV6-1, with TRBD1 identical over 9 bases. Germline CDR1 is MNHNS and CDR2 is SASEGT. CDR3 length: 13 amino acids. V dropped 6 bases and J dropped 8; count of bases not matched to a gene: 7. The CDR3 loop is CASSVQGAGGYTF. Written as DNA, the CDR3 is TGTGCCAGCAGCGTACAGGGGGCCGGGGGCTACACCTTC.

V is TRBV6-5 and J is TRBJ1-2, with 7 positions matching TRBD1. CDR3 length equals 13 residues. Trimming at V came to 7 bases and at J to 5 bases, leaving 7 bases not matched to a gene. Germline CDR1 is MNHEY and CDR2 is SVGAGI. CDR3 sequence: CASKTQGPYGYTF. Written as DNA, the CDR3 is TGTGCCAGCAAAACACAGGGGCCGTATGGCTACACCTTC.

This clone has only one observation. Other DNA variants within this sample encode the same CDR3. The chain recombines TRBV28 with TRBJ2-3, with D possibly being TRBD1 or TRBD2 (5 bases each). V shed 6 bases and J shed 1 base, with 14 bases lying between them. Germline CDR1 MDHEN, CDR2 SYDVKM. This CDR3 region has 15 residues. Here the CDR3 DNA reads TGTGCCAGCAGCAGCCCTGGGGGAGGCACAGATACGCAGTATTTT. It translates to CASSSPGGGTDTQYF.

This clone was recorded a few times. The V gene is TRBV30, the J gene TRBJ1-2; D is undetermined. CDR1 and CDR2 (germline): GTSNPN, SVGIG (reference sequence). The CDR3 runs 13 residues. Trimming removed 5 bases at V and 5 bases at J, with 15 bases between. CDR3 coding DNA: TGTGCCTGGGCTGAATATTCGGCTTATGGCTACACCTTC. The encoded protein is CAWAEYSAYGYTF.

V and J are TRBV4-1 and TRBJ1-1; unclear D gene. This CDR3 region has 14 residues. Germline assignment: CDR1 MGHRA and CDR2 YSYEKL. The ends were cut back, 1 base at V and 6 bases at J, with 12 bases in the middle. CDR3 sequence (DNA): TGCGCCAGCAGCCAAGGAGGGAGTTGGGCTGAAGCTTTCTTT. Residues: CASSQGGSWAEAFF.

A remark on this clone: The same CDR3 also results from other DNA sequences found in this sample. This chain joins TRBV5-4 and TRBJ1-2; tentatively, D is TRBD1 (5 bases). From germline, CDR1 is SGHNT and CDR2 YYREEE (reference sequence). V gave up 4 bases and J gave up 2 bases, with 9 bases separating them. The CDR3 spans 13 residues. CDR3 loop: CASSPDNNYGYTF. CDR3 bases: TGTGCCAGCAGCCCGGACAACAACTATGGCTACACCTTC.